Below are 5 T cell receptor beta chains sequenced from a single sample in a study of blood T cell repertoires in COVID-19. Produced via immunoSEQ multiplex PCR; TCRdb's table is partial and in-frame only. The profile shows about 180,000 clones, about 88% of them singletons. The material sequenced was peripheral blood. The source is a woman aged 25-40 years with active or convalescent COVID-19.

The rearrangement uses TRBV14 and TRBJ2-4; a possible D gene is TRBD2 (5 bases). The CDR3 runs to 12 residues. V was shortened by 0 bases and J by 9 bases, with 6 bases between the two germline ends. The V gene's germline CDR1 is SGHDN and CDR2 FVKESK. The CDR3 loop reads CASSQEGLIQYF. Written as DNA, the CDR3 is TGTGCCAGCAGCCAAGAAGGACTCATTCAGTACTTC.

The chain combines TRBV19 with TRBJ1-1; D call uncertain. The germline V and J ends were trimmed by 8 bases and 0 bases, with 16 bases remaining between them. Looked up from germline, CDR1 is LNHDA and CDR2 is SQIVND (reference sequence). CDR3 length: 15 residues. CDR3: CASVGGQWMNTEAFF. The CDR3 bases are TGTGCCAGTGTTGGAGGGCAGTGGATGAACACTGAAGCTTTCTTT.

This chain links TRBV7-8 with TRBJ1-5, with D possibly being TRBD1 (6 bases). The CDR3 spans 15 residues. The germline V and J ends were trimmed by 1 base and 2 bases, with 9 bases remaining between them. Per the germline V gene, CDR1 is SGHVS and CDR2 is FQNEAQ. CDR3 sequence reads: CASSLVGGGNQPQHF. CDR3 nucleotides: TGTGCCAGCAGCTTAGTAGGGGGTGGCAATCAGCCCCAGCATTTT.

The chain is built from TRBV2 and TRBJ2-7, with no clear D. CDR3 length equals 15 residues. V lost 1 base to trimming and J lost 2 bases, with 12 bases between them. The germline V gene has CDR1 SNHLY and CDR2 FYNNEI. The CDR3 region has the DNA TGTGCCAGCAGTGAAGGTAATAGTCGAACCTACGAGCAGTACTTC. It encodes CASSEGNSRTYEQYF.

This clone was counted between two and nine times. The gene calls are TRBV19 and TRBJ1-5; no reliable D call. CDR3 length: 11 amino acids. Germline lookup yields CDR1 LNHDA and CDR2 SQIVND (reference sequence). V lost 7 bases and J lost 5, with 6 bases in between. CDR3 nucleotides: TGTGCCAGTACCCGGGATCAGCCCCAGCATTTT. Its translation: CASTRDQPQHF.